Below, 10 T cell receptor beta chains from the same sample are listed, as sequenced in a study of shared clonotypes between healthy human individuals. Profiling relied on immunoSEQ multiplex PCR, and the TCRdb table lists in-frame clones only, not all of them. The profile shows about 980,000 clones, about three quarters of them singletons. The sample comprised memory CD4+ T cells sorted from blood. Specified subset: CD45RA-negative fraction. These receptors originate from a man between 18 and 29 years old in good health.

The genes are TRBV5-1 and TRBJ2-1, with 15 positions matching TRBD2. The CDR3 loop spans 18 amino acids. After removal of 3 bases from V and 0 bases from J, the junction contained 4 bases not matched to a gene. CDR1 and CDR2 from the germline V gene are SGHRS and YFSETQ. CDR3: CASSSGLAGGSSYNEQFF. CDR3 bases: TGCGCCAGCAGCTCCGGACTAGCGGGAGGGAGCTCCTACAATGAGCAGTTCTTC.

A note on this clone: One base away lies a much larger clone, so this may be a sequencing read error. Distinct nucleotide sequences in the sample also encode this CDR3. The CDR3: CASSLGSYEQYF. CDR3 nucleotide sequence: TGTGCCAGCAGCTTAGGTTCCTACGAGCAGTACTTC. The V gene is TRBV7-8, the J gene TRBJ2-7; D not certain. The CDR3 is 12 amino acids. The V and J ends lost 1 base and 1 base respectively, with 2 bases between them. In germline, CDR1 is SGHVS, CDR2 FQNEAQ.

About this clone: Other nucleotide sequences from this sample produce the same CDR3. The gene calls are TRBV5-5 and TRBJ1-1; tentatively, D is TRBD1 (5 bases). The germline V gene encodes CDR1 SGHKS and CDR2 YYEKEE (reference sequence). CDR3 size: 13 residues. V dropped 0 bases and J dropped 5 bases, with 8 bases sitting between them. CDR3 region: CASSLEGRTEAFF. CDR3 DNA: TGTGCCAGCAGCTTGGAGGGGAGAACTGAAGCTTTCTTT.

The CDR3 DNA reads TGCGCCAGCAGTCTCAGCGGGAGTAGAGAAGAGCAGTTCTTC. Translation: CASSLSGSREEQFF. The gene calls are TRBV5-1 and TRBJ2-1; 8 nucleotides line up with TRBD2. The ends lost 5 bases at V and 10 bases at J; junction bases unmatched: 11. The germline V gene encodes CDR1 SGHRS and CDR2 YFSETQ. The CDR3 loop spans 14 amino acids.

This clone was observed at least ten times. This same CDR3 is encoded by further DNA sequences in the sample. The chain carries TRBV19 and TRBJ1-3, with D tentatively TRBD1 (5 bases). The CDR3 length is 14 residues. The ends were cut back, 4 bases at V and 2 bases at J, with 9 bases in the middle. Looked up from germline, CDR1 is LNHDA and CDR2 is SQIVND (reference sequence). The CDR3 spells CASSTSGPGNTIYF. The CDR3 DNA reads as TGTGCCAGTAGTACCTCAGGGCCTGGAAACACCATATATTTT.

The chain combines TRBV30 with TRBJ2-7; TRBD1 aligns across 11 bases. V lost 5 bases and J lost 2; bases outside the gene matches: 2. Per germline, CDR1 GTSNPN and CDR2 SVGIG (reference sequence). The CDR3 has 13 residues. The CDR3 DNA is TGTGCCTGGGCGGGACAGGGGGCCTACGAGCAGTACTTC. It codes for CAWAGQGAYEQYF. The whole variable domain, remainder taken from reference TRBV30 and TRBJ2-7, is SQTIHQWPATLVQPVGSPLSLECTVEGTSNPNLYWYRQAAGRGLQLLFYSVGIGQISSEVPQNLSASRPQDRQFILSSKKLLLSDSGFYLCAWAGQGAYEQYFGPGTRLTVT.

The chain recombines TRBV19 with TRBJ1-5, with TRBD1 as a possible D gene (6 bases). The V gene lost 5 bases and the J gene lost 4 bases, with 21 bases spanning the gap. The CDR3 runs to 17 residues. Germline CDR1 and CDR2: LNHDA and SQIVND (reference sequence). The CDR3 loop is CASSWGAFPSLNQPQHF. CDR3 DNA: TGTGCCAGTAGTTGGGGGGCGTTCCCATCCCTAAATCAGCCCCAGCATTTT.

The chain couples TRBV14 to TRBJ1-6, with D unresolved. Trimming stripped 6 bases from V and 0 bases from J, with 3 bases between. Looked up from germline, CDR1 is SGHDN and CDR2 is FVKESK. This CDR3 is 13 amino acids long. In nucleotides, the CDR3 is TGTGCCAGCAGGAGCTCCTATAATTCACCCCTCCACTTT. Protein: CASRSSYNSPLHF.

This clone was seen a handful of times. V usage is TRBV4-1 and J usage is TRBJ1-5; D is ambiguous. Trimming shortened V by 2 bases and J by 0 bases, and 14 bases separated the two germline ends. Germline CDR1 and CDR2: MGHRA and YSYEKL. CDR3 length: 17 residues. The CDR3: CASSQSPLTYSNQPQHF. The CDR3 DNA follows: TGCGCCAGCAGCCAAAGCCCCCTTACCTATAGCAATCAGCCCCAGCATTTT.

This clone has more than one count but fewer than ten. This chain uses TRBV29-1 with TRBJ2-5; D may correspond to TRBD1 or TRBD2 (5 bases each). V lost 5 bases to trimming and J lost 4 bases, with 11 bases between them. Germline V gives CDR1 SQVTM, CDR2 ANQGSEA. The CDR3 runs to 12 residues. In DNA form, the CDR3 reads TGCAGCGTTATCCGGGACCGAGAGACCCAGTACTTC. It is translated as CSVIRDRETQYF.